Presented here are 2 T cell receptor beta chains from one specimen sequenced in a study of beta chain features in type 1 diabetes. Since all of the isolated RNA was reverse transcribed, expressed TCRB transcripts were what got sequenced. Produced via immunoSEQ multiplex PCR; TCRdb's table is partial and in-frame only. The sample records almost 350,000 clones, less than 10% being singletons. Sequencing input: central memory CD4+ T cells from blood. These receptors were taken from a woman under 30 in good health.

This clone has just a few counts. The chain links TRBV18 to TRBJ2-7; D gene ambiguous. Germline V CDR1 and CDR2: KGHSH, LQKENI. Trimming removed 3 bases from V and 0 bases from J, with 9 bases in between. CDR3 length equals 14 residues. CDR3 residues: CASSPRPDSYEQYF. CDR3 nucleotide sequence: TGTGCCAGCTCACCCCGTCCCGACTCCTACGAGCAGTACTTC. The variable domain in full, with the rest retrieved from reference TRBV18 and TRBJ2-7, is NAGVMQNPRHLVRRRGQEARLRCSPMKGHSHVYWYRQLPEEGLKFMVYLQKENIIDESGMPKERFSAEFPKEGPSILRIQQVVRGDSAAYFCASSPRPDSYEQYFGPGTRLTVT.

The chain recombines TRBV28 with TRBJ1-1, with D uncertain. Deletions cut 5 bases from V and 5 bases from J, with 6 bases between. This CDR3 spans 11 amino acids. Germline V CDR1 and CDR2: MDHEN, SYDVKM. The CDR3 DNA is TGTGCCAGCAGTAGAGTTACTGAAGCTTTCTTT. Encoded protein: CASSRVTEAFF.